A single sample is the source of the 18 T cell receptor beta chains below, sequenced in a study of graft-versus-host responses after intestinal transplantation. Responders that carried the CFSE label, about 200,000 of them, were plated with about 200,000 irradiated, violet-dye-labeled stimulator cells. The repertoire was sequenced with immunoSEQ multiplex PCR; TCRdb's copy has only in-frame clones and lacks some. Seen here are 12,000 to 15,000 clones, about 33% observed once, and the top ten hold about 2%. The sample was alloreactive CD8+ T cells from a mixed lymphocyte reaction culture, taken before intestinal transplant. Specified subset: CFSE-low proliferating T cells sorted from roughly six-day pre-transplant mixed lymphocyte reaction (GvH or HvG direction). The receptors come from a human patient who received an intestinal transplant.

The CDR3 DNA reads TGTGCCAGCTCACCACCGGCTAGCGGGGGCTACGAGCAGTACTTC. Residues: CASSPPASGGYEQYF. V usage is TRBV18 and J usage is TRBJ2-7; 10 bases fit TRBD2. The V gene end was trimmed by 0 bases and the J gene end by 3 bases; junction bases not matched to a gene: 2. The germline CDR1 and CDR2 sequences are KGHSH and LQKENI. The CDR3 loop spans 15 amino acids.

This chain links TRBV29-1 with TRBJ1-2; TRBD1 is a possible D gene (6 bases). This CDR3 contains 14 residues. CDR1 and CDR2 (germline): SQVTM, ANQGSEA. V shed 0 bases and J shed 5 bases, with 13 bases lying between them. This CDR3 reads CSVEDQGQPYGYTF. The CDR3 DNA is TGCAGCGTTGAAGATCAAGGACAGCCATATGGCTACACCTTC.

The V gene is TRBV29-1, the J gene TRBJ2-1; D not certain. There are 12 residues in the CDR3. CDR1 and CDR2 (germline): SQVTM, ANQGSEA. V lost 1 base and J 3 bases, leaving 4 bases between the germline ends. The CDR3 protein is CSVEVSYNEQFF. In DNA form, the CDR3 reads TGCAGCGTTGAAGTGAGCTACAATGAGCAGTTCTTC.

This clone was detected a few times. The chain joins TRBV6-6 to TRBJ1-2, with 8 bases fitting TRBD1. CDR1 MNHNY and CDR2 SVGAGI come from the germline V gene (reference sequence). J gave up 9 bases and V 8 bases, and 8 bases lay outside the gene matches. This CDR3 comprises 12 residues. CDR3 sequence reads: CASGPTGVSYTF. CDR3 DNA sequence: TGTGCCAGCGGCCCGACAGGGGTGAGCTACACCTTC.

This clone showed up just a few times. The V call is TRBV27, the J call TRBJ1-1; TRBD1 aligns across 11 bases. The CDR3 extends over 13 amino acids. CDR1 and CDR2 (germline): MNHEY, SMNVEV (reference sequence). The V segment lost 5 bases and the J segment 11 bases; nucleotides outside the gene matches: 7. The CDR3 region is CASSLGTGGRAFF. CDR3 nucleotide sequence: TGTGCCAGCAGTCTTGGGACAGGGGGTCGGGCTTTCTTT.

The rearrangement joins TRBV4-1 to TRBJ1-1; D unresolved. This CDR3 spans 14 amino acids. In germline, CDR1 is MGHRA, CDR2 YSYEKL. The ends were cut back, 4 bases at V and 4 bases at J, with 13 bases in the middle. CDR3: CASSLSRGFTEAFF. CDR3 DNA: TGCGCCAGCAGCCTGTCGCGGGGTTTCACTGAAGCTTTCTTT.

This clone is deemed medium-sized (0.01 to 0.1%). The chain has TRBV2 and TRBJ2-7, with D tentatively TRBD1 (6 bases). Germline values: CDR1 SNHLY, CDR2 FYNNEI. The CDR3 contains 15 residues. Trimming cost V 1 base and J 3 bases, with 13 bases left between them. The CDR3 loop reads CASSEVQGSGYEQYF. CDR3 bases: TGTGCCAGCAGTGAAGTTCAGGGGAGCGGCTACGAGCAGTACTTC.

V gene TRBV30 combines with J gene TRBJ1-2; a possible D gene is TRBD1 (5 bases). V was clipped by 1 base and J by 4 bases, with 10 bases between them. Germline V gene data show CDR1 as GTSNPN and CDR2 as SVGIG (reference sequence). The CDR3 contains 13 residues. The CDR3 loop is CAWSGGGTYGYTF. As DNA, the CDR3 is TGTGCCTGGAGTGGTGGGGGGACCTATGGCTACACCTTC.

This clone was picked up a small number of times. The V and J genes are TRBV4-3 and TRBJ2-7; tentative D call: TRBD1 (6 bases). Germline V gene sequence: CDR1 LGHNA, CDR2 YSLEER. The CDR3 covers 15 residues. Trimming left V 4 bases short and J 3 bases short, with 16 bases between. In DNA, the CDR3 is TGCGCCAGCAGCCCCGGACAGAGACCCCTCTACGAGCAGTACTTC. Translating it yields CASSPGQRPLYEQYF.

This clone was counted a few times. This chain joins TRBV4-3 and TRBJ2-3, with D hard to call. Germline CDR1 and CDR2: LGHNA and YSLEER. Trimming took off 1 base at V and 6 bases at J, with 8 bases between the two ends. This CDR3 is 13 amino acids long. Written as DNA, the CDR3 is TGCGCCAGCAGCCAAGTTCGTTCGGATACGCAGTATTTT. Its protein is CASSQVRSDTQYF.

This clone appeared a single time. The chain is built from TRBV5-4 and TRBJ1-6, with 7 bases identical to TRBD1. The trim removed 1 base at V and 13 bases at J, leaving 5 bases unmatched. Germline V lookup: CDR1 SGHNT, CDR2 YYREEE (reference sequence). The CDR3 is 13 residues long. CDR3 bases: TGTGCCAGCAGCTTGCAGACAGGGCCTCCCCTCCACTTT. It yields the protein CASSLQTGPPLHF.

This clone was recorded a few times. V and J are TRBV30 and TRBJ1-6, with a weak D call TRBD1 (5 bases). Between the trimmed V and J ends, which lost 0 bases and 4 bases, there was a span of 10 bases. Germline CDR1 reads GTSNPN; CDR2 reads SVGIG (reference sequence). CDR3 length: 15 amino acids. The CDR3 region has the DNA TGTGCCTGGAGTGTACCCGACAGTTATAATTCACCCCTCCACTTT. This codes for CAWSVPDSYNSPLHF.

This clone occurred a few times. V usage is TRBV11-1 and J usage is TRBJ2-2; 9 bases line up with TRBD1. This CDR3 contains 14 residues. Trimming removed 5 bases from V and 5 bases from J; junction bases left unmatched: 3. CDR1 is SGHAT and CDR2 is FQDESV in the germline V gene (reference sequence). The CDR3 DNA follows: TGTGCCAGCAGCCCGGGACAGGGTACCGGGGAGCTGTTTTTT. It is translated as CASSPGQGTGELFF.

This clone was seen more than once but under ten times. The V call is TRBV7-2, the J call TRBJ1-2, with D possibly TRBD1 on 5 matching bases. The length of the CDR3 is 13 residues. Trimming removed 5 bases from V and 5 bases from J, with 12 bases in between. Germline V gives CDR1 SGHTA, CDR2 FQGNSA. CDR3 sequence reads: CASSEGVLYGYTF. The CDR3 DNA is TGTGCCAGCAGCGAAGGGGTCTTATATGGCTACACCTTC. The whole variable domain, filled in from reference TRBV7-2 and TRBJ1-2, reads GAGVSQSPSNKVTEKGKDVELRCDPISGHTALYWYRQSLGQGLEFLIYFQGNSAPDKSGLPSDRFSAERTGGSVSTLTIQRTQQEDSAVYLCASSEGVLYGYTFGSGTRLTVV.

The chain couples TRBV5-4 to TRBJ2-2; D remains unclear. Germline V gives CDR1 SGHNT, CDR2 YYREEE (reference sequence). The V gene lost 6 bases and the J gene lost 1 base, with 7 bases spanning the gap. The CDR3 is 13 amino acids. The CDR3 region has the DNA TGTGCCAGCAACAGTTGGAACACCGGGGAGCTGTTTTTT. Its protein product is CASNSWNTGELFF.

The rearrangement uses TRBV9 and TRBJ2-3; weak D call: TRBD2 (6 bases). The CDR3 length is 15 residues. The V and J ends lost 0 bases and 3 bases respectively, with 11 bases between them. The V gene's germline CDR1 is SGDLS and CDR2 YYNGEE. In DNA, the CDR3 is TGTGCCAGCAGCGTAGGCCAGGGAGGAACAGATACGCAGTATTTT. Translation gives CASSVGQGGTDTQYF. Looking up the rest from reference TRBV9 and TRBJ2-3 gives the full variable domain: DSGVTQTPKHLITATGQRVTLRCSPRSGDLSVYWYQQSLDQGLQFLIQYYNGEERAKGNILERFSAQQFPDLHSELNLSSLELGDSALYFCASSVGQGGTDTQYFGPGTRLTVL.

The chain carries TRBV11-3 and TRBJ2-7; 7 bases are shared with TRBD1. The CDR3 runs to 13 residues. Germline V gene sequence: CDR1 SGHNT, CDR2 YENEEA. Losses at the gene ends were 6 bases for V and 5 bases for J; bases not matched to a gene: 7. As DNA, the CDR3 is TGTGCCAGCAGTGACAGGGAATCCCACGAGCAGTACTTC. It is translated as CASSDRESHEQYF.

The chain employs TRBV2 and TRBJ1-5; a weak D match, TRBD1 (5 bases). V gave up 2 bases and J gave up 3 bases, with 11 bases separating them. This CDR3 region has 15 residues. Germline values: CDR1 SNHLY, CDR2 FYNNEI. CDR3 bases: TGTGCCAGCAGTGAACAAGGAGGGGACAATCAGCCCCAGCATTTT. It is translated as CASSEQGGDNQPQHF.